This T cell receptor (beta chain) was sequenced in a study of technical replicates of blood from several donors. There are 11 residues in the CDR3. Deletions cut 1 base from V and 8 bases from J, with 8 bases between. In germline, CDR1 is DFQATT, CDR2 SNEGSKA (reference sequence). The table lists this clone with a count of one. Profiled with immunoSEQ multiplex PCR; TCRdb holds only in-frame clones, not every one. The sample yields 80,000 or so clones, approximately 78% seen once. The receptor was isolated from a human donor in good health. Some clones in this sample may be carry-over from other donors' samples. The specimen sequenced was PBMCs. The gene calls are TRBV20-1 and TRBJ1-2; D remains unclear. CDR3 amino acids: CSARAPGGYTF. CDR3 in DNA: TGCAGTGCTAGAGCTCCGGGAGGCTACACCTTC.